Described below is a single TCR beta chain sequence and its context. Time point given: peripheral blood 6 weeks after treatment start. This sample was taken from a study of PD-L1 blockade in urothelial cancer. In germline, CDR1 is SGHRS, CDR2 YFSETQ. The CDR3 has 15 residues. Trimming at V came to 3 bases and at J to 5 bases, leaving 4 bases not matched to a gene. Method: immunoSEQ multiplex PCR; TCRdb's copy keeps in-frame clones and lacks some. The repertoire holds roughly 120,000 clones, with 80% to 90% as singletons. This chain links TRBV5-1 with TRBJ2-1; 11 nucleotides agree with TRBD2. This clonotype was obtained from a man aged 60 to 69 with urothelial cancer. Material: PBMCs, obtained around atezolizumab (anti-PD-L1) treatment. The CDR3 here is CASSSGTSGHNEQFF. The DNA for the CDR3 is TGCGCCAGCAGCTCCGGGACTAGCGGACACAATGAGCAGTTCTTC.